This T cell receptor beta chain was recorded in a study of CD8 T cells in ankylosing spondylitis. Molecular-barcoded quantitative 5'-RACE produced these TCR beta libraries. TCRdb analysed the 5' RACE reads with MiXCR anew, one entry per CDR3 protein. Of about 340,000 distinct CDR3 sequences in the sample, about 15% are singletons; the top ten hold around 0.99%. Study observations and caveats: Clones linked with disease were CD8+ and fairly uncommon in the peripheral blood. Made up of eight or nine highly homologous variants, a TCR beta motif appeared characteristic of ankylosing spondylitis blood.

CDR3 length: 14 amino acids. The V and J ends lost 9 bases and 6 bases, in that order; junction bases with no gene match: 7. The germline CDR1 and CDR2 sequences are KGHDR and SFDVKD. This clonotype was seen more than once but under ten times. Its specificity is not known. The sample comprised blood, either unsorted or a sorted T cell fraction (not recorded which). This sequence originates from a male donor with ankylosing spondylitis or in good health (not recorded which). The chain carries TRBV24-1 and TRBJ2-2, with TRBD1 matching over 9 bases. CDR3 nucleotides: TGTGCCACCCAGGGACAGGGTTTCGCCGGGGAGCTGTTTTTT. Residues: CATQGQGFAGELFF.